The source of this TCR beta chain is a study of T-cell memory formation after mild COVID-19. Whole-study context: Most TCR clusters belonged to a single donor.

Each CDR3 protein gets one entry after TCRdb re-called the 5' RACE reads with MiXCR. The data show roughly 300,000 distinct CDR3 sequences, roughly an eighth seen once. The study's findings and limits: Pre-infection memory showed some responding clones, and this suggested that cross-reactive memory joined.

The germline V and J ends were trimmed by 0 bases and 2 bases, with 13 bases remaining between them. In germline, CDR1 is MNHNY, CDR2 SVGAGI (reference sequence). The CDR3 sequence is 16 residues long. As concerns this clonotype: Antigen specificity is unknown.

The specimen sequenced was PBMCs or a T cell subset sorted from them (not recorded which). The TCR was taken from a man aged 18 to 35 who had mild COVID-19 (a few samples of this study predate the infection). Cell type and time point are not known. The chain is built from TRBV6-6 and TRBJ1-2; maybe TRBD1 (5 bases). The CDR3 DNA reads as TGTGCCAGCAGTTACTCGGGTGGGGCCGAGAACTATGGCTACACCTTC. Its protein is CASSYSGGAENYGYTF.